These T cell receptor beta chains were read from a single sample in a study of T-cell reconstitution after alpha-beta-depleted transplantation in children. Via MiXCR, TCRdb re-called the PCR reads, giving one row per CDR3 protein. The table lists over 450,000 distinct CDR3 sequences, under 12% of them singletons. This material consisted of PBMCs, taken before TCRalphabeta/CD19-depleted stem cell transplant. The receptor set was obtained from a child aged 2 to 10 with inherited bone marrow failure, due to receive a stem cell transplant. Each CDR3 is given with its conserved first and last residue. A D gene is named only where the DNA matches it firmly. Only part of the rows carry a size: once, few, many, or a class if the clone is expanded.

NA	16	TRBJ2-3	TRBD2	TRBV11-2	CASSLVVLAGGDTQYF	TGTGCCAGCAGCTTAGTAGTACTAGCGGGAGGGGATACGCAGTATTTT
many	15	TRBJ2-7	TRBD2	TRBV5-1	CASSAGTSGKYEQYF	TGCGCCAGCAGCGCCGGGACTAGCGGGAAATACGAGCAGTACTTC
few	15	TRBJ1-6	NA	TRBV27	CASRTDLGSWSPLHF	TGTGCCAGTCGTACCGACCTGGGGAGTTGGTCACCCCTCCACTTT
many	13	TRBJ2-1	NA	TRBV4-3	CASSLQQGYEQFF	TGCGCCAGCAGCCTCCAACAGGGCTATGAGCAGTTCTTC
few	12	TRBJ2-3	NA	TRBV30	CAWSVQRNTQYF	TGTGCCTGGAGTGTACAAAGGAATACGCAGTATTTT
many	14	TRBJ2-1	TRBD2	TRBV12-3/TRBV12-4	CASGGLAGGDEQFF	TGTGCCAGCGGGGGACTAGCGGGAGGGGATGAGCAGTTCTTC
once	16	TRBJ2-7	NA	TRBV7-3	CASSLRGGTGAYEQYF	TGTGCCAGCAGCTTAAGGGGCGGAACAGGAGCCTACGAGCAGTACTTC
NA	15	TRBJ2-5	TRBD2	TRBV20-1	CSAGRGPGEGETQYF	TGCAGTGCAGGGAGGGGTCCGGGAGAGGGAGAGACCCAGTACTTC
NA	16	TRBJ2-1	NA	TRBV7-8	CASSLAGSRLVNEQFF	TGTGCCAGCAGCCTCGCCGGGTCGCGCCTAGTCAATGAGCAGTTCTTC
many	16	TRBJ2-1	NA	TRBV27	CASGLLGAKQYNEQFF	TGTGCCAGCGGGCTACTAGGAGCGAAGCAGTACAATGAGCAGTTCTTC
many	13	TRBJ2-1	NA	TRBV11-2	CASWTEGSNEQFF	TGTGCCAGTTGGACAGAGGGGTCAAATGAGCAGTTCTTC
many	11	TRBJ2-1	NA	TRBV12-3/TRBV12-4	CASSFFGEQFF	TGTGCCAGCAGTTTTTTCGGTGAGCAGTTCTTC
NA	15	TRBJ1-5	NA	TRBV19	CASTMDRYGNQPQHF	TGTGCCAGTACTATGGACCGATACGGCAATCAGCCCCAGCATTTT
NA	18	TRBJ2-7	TRBD2	TRBV12-3/TRBV12-4	CAFCLRVWGLASSYEQYF	TGTGCCTTCTGCCTAAGGGTCTGGGGACTAGCGAGCTCCTACGAGCAGTACTTC
NA	13	TRBJ1-5	NA	TRBV12-3/TRBV12-4	CASSHPRASSQHF	TGTGCCAGCAGCCACCCCAGGGCTTCGTCCCAGCATTTT
NA	14	TRBJ2-1	TRBD2	TRBV27	CASSLMREWGEQFF	TGTGCCAGCAGTTTAATGCGGGAGTGGGGTGAGCAGTTCTTC
many	17	TRBJ2-3	TRBD2	TRBV20-1	CSARDGSGRTSTDTQYF	TGCAGTGCTAGAGATGGTAGCGGGAGAACTAGCACAGATACGCAGTATTTT
few	14	TRBJ2-7	TRBD2	TRBV29-1	CSVAGTTEHYEQYF	TGCAGCGTTGCCGGGACTACAGAACACTACGAGCAGTACTTC
many	12	TRBJ1-2	NA	TRBV19	CASRRTNYGYTF	TGTGCCAGTAGGAGGACTAACTATGGCTACACCTTC
few	14	TRBJ1-1	TRBD1	TRBV27	CASSLGQGHTEAFF	TGTGCCAGCAGTCTGGGACAGGGCCACACTGAAGCTTTCTTT
many	15	TRBJ2-1	TRBD2	TRBV24-1	CATSVSSGIFNEQFF	TGTGCCACCAGTGTATCTAGCGGGATATTCAATGAGCAGTTCTTC
NA	13	TRBJ2-7	NA	TRBV20-1	CSASRTALYEQYF	TGCAGTGCTAGCCGGACAGCACTCTACGAGCAGTACTTC
many	16	TRBJ2-1	TRBD2	TRBV10-3	CAISDSSGNPYNEQFF	TGTGCCATCAGTGATTCTAGCGGAAATCCCTACAATGAGCAGTTCTTC
many	14	TRBJ1-4	TRBD1	TRBV20-1	CSAVQGMFNEKLFF	TGCAGTGCGGTACAGGGGATGTTTAATGAAAAACTGTTTTTT
few	17	TRBJ2-6	NA	TRBV19	CASTEIGFITGANVLTF	TGTGCCAGTACCGAAATTGGGTTTATCACTGGGGCCAACGTCCTGACTTTC
many	14	TRBJ2-7	TRBD1	TRBV7-2	CASSLGTGYYEQYF	TGTGCCAGCAGCCTCGGGACAGGATACTACGAGCAGTACTTC
many	14	TRBJ2-4	TRBD2	TRBV27	CASSFSGGGNIQYF	TGTGCCAGCAGTTTTTCGGGCGGGGGAAACATTCAGTACTTC
NA	17	TRBJ2-1	NA	TRBV5-1	CATSEGGVDLDYNEQFF	TGCGCCACCAGTGAGGGGGGAGTCGATTTAGACTACAATGAGCAGTTCTTC
many	14	TRBJ2-1	NA	TRBV5-1	CASSSPGPSREQFF	TGCGCCAGCAGCTCCCCGGGACCGTCACGGGAGCAGTTCTTC
few	15	TRBJ2-3	TRBD2	TRBV4-3	CASSHQLAATDTQYF	TGCGCCAGCAGCCACCAACTAGCGGCCACAGATACGCAGTATTTT
many	15	TRBJ2-1	NA	TRBV20-1	CSARRAGLTYNEQFF	TGCAGTGCTAGGAGGGCGGGACTTACGTACAATGAGCAGTTCTTC
many	12	TRBJ2-1	NA	TRBV29-1	CSVVLAGNEQFF	TGCAGCGTTGTACTTGCGGGCAATGAGCAGTTCTTC
many	12	TRBJ2-3	NA	TRBV4-1	CASSQWGQREYF	TGCGCCAGCAGCCAATGGGGACAAAGGGAGTATTTT
NA	18	TRBJ1-1	NA	TRBV20-1	CSARFRFGSPAGNTEAFF	TGCAGTGCTAGGTTTCGGTTTGGAAGTCCCGCGGGGAACACTGAAGCTTTCTTT
many	18	TRBJ2-7	TRBD2	TRBV11-2	CASSLALAGGPLGYEQYF	TGTGCCAGCAGCTTAGCTCTAGCGGGAGGGCCGCTGGGGTACGAGCAGTACTTC
many	18	TRBJ2-2	TRBD2	TRBV11-2	CASSLRRGTSGSSGELFF	TGTGCCAGCAGCTTAAGGCGAGGGACTAGCGGGAGTTCCGGGGAGCTGTTTTTT
many	15	TRBJ2-1	TRBD2	TRBV4-3	CASSRGLAGYNEQFF	TGCGCCAGCAGCCGCGGACTAGCGGGGTACAATGAGCAGTTCTTC
many	16	TRBJ2-7	NA	TRBV13	CASSLGGQGGTYEQYF	TGTGCCAGCAGCTTAGGCGGGCAGGGGGGAACCTACGAGCAGTACTTC
many	15	TRBJ1-1	NA	TRBV19	CASSIRTGGNTEAFF	TGTGCCAGTAGTATTCGGACGGGGGGAAACACTGAAGCTTTCTTT
few	14	TRBJ2-7	TRBD1	TRBV5-1	CASSPEGQAYEQYF	TGCGCCAGCAGCCCTGAGGGACAGGCCTACGAGCAGTACTTC
many	13	TRBJ2-4	TRBD2	TRBV20-1	CSAREAGANIQYF	TGCAGTGCTAGAGAGGCGGGAGCAAACATTCAGTACTTC
many	16	TRBJ2-1	TRBD2	TRBV27	CASSFTLAGDYNEQFF	TGTGCCAGCAGTTTCACACTAGCGGGAGACTACAATGAGCAGTTCTTC
many	15	TRBJ2-5	NA	TRBV4-3	CASSQDAFSGETQYF	TGCGCCAGCAGCCAAGACGCCTTCTCGGGAGAGACCCAGTACTTC
NA	17	TRBJ2-1	NA	TRBV7-2	CASSPRDGRSPRGEQFF	TGTGCCAGCAGCCCCAGAGACGGCCGTAGCCCTCGTGGTGAGCAGTTCTTC
few	17	TRBJ2-3	NA	TRBV3-1	CASSQDWRASGTDTQYF	TGTGCCAGCAGCCAAGATTGGAGGGCTAGTGGCACAGATACGCAGTATTTT
many	14	TRBJ2-1	TRBD1	TRBV4-3	CASSQVGQGDKQFF	TGCGCCAGCAGCCAAGTTGGGCAGGGGGATAAGCAGTTCTTC
many	19	TRBJ2-3	NA	TRBV4-3	CASSQDLLTTRTHTDTQYF	TGCGCCAGCAGCCAAGATCTATTGACCACTAGAACCCACACAGATACGCAGTATTTT
NA	14	TRBJ2-7	NA	TRBV20-1	CSARVAGARYEQYF	TGCAGTGCTAGAGTTGCGGGGGCGAGGTACGAGCAGTACTTC
few	19	TRBJ2-1	NA	TRBV5-1	CASSLAGDRGTSGTNEQFF	TGCGCCAGCAGCTTGGCCGGGGACAGGGGAACTAGCGGGACGAATGAGCAGTTCTTC
many	15	TRBJ2-2	TRBD1	TRBV20-1	CSARRRTGGTGELFF	TGCAGTGCTAGACGCAGGACAGGGGGCACCGGGGAGCTGTTTTTT
many	13	TRBJ2-1	TRBD2	TRBV20-1	CSAPGLGMTEQFF	TGCAGTGCCCCGGGACTAGGGATGACTGAGCAGTTCTTC
few	16	TRBJ2-2	NA	TRBV6-5	CASSYRMAGNTGELFF	TGTGCCAGCAGTTACAGGATGGCAGGGAACACCGGGGAGCTGTTTTTT
many	16	TRBJ2-5	NA	TRBV4-2	CASSQLATRPAETQYF	TGTGCCAGCAGCCAACTCGCCACGCGGCCGGCGGAGACCCAGTACTTC
few	15	TRBJ1-2	NA	TRBV7-2	CASSFAGTDILGYTF	TGTGCCAGCAGCTTCGCCGGGACGGACATATTAGGCTACACCTTC
NA	19	TRBJ2-2	NA	TRBV4-3	CASSPPPVWETSLAGELFF	TGCGCCAGCAGCCCCCCCCCTGTTTGGGAGACTAGTTTAGCCGGGGAGCTGTTTTTT
few	17	TRBJ2-7	NA	TRBV10-3	CAISESELPTDAYEQYF	TGTGCCATCAGTGAGTCCGAGCTTCCGACAGATGCCTACGAGCAGTACTTC
many	15	TRBJ2-2	TRBD2	TRBV12-3/TRBV12-4	CASSPSGRNTGELFF	TGTGCCAGCAGCCCTAGCGGGAGGAACACCGGGGAGCTGTTTTTT
few	13	TRBJ2-7	NA	TRBV6-5	CASSYRSDYEQYF	TGTGCCAGCAGTTACCGGTCGGACTACGAGCAGTACTTC
many	13	TRBJ2-1	NA	TRBV5-1	CASRGAANNEQFF	TGCGCCAGCAGAGGAGCAGCAAACAATGAGCAGTTCTTC
many	15	TRBJ2-7	NA	TRBV20-1	CSAREETGISYEQYF	TGCAGTGCTAGAGAGGAGACCGGGATCTCCTACGAGCAGTACTTC